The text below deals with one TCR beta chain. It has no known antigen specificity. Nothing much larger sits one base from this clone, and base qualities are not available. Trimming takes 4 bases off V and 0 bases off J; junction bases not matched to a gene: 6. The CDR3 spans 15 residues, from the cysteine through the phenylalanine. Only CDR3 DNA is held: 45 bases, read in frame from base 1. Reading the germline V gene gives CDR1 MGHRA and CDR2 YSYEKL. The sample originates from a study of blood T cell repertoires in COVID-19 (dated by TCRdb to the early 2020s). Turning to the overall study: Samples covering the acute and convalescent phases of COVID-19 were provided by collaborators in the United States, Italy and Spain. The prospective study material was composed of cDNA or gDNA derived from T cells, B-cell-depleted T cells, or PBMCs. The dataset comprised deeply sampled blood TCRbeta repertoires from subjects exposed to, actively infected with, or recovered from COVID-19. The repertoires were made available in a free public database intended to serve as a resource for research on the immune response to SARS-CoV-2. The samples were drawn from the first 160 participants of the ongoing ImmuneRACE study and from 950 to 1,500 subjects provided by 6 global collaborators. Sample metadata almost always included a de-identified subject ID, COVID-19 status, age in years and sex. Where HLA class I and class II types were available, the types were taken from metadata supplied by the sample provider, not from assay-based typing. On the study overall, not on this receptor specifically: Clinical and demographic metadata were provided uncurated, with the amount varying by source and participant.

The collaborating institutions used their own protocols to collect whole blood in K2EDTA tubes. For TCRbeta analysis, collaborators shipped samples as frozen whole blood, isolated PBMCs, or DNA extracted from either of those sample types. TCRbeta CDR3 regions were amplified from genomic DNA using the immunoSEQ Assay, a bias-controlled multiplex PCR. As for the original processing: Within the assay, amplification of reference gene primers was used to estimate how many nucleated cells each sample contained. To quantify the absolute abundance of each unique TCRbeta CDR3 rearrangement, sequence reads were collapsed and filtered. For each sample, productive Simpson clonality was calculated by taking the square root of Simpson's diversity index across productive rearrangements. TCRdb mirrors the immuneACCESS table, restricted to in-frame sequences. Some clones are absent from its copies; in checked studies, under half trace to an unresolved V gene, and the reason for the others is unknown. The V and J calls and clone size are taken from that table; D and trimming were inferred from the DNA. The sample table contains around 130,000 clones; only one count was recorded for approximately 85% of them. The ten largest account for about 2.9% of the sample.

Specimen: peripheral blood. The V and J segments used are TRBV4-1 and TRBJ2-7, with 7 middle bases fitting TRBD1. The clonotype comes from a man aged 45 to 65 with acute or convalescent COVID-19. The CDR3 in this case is CASSPGQDSSYEQYF. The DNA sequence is TGCGCCAGCAGCCCCGGACAGGACTCCTCCTACGAGCAGTACTTC.